The 30 T cell receptor beta chains below all came from one sample that was sequenced in a study of T cell responses to AZD1222 COVID-19 vaccine. The protocol was immunoSEQ multiplex PCR, while the TCRdb copy is restricted to in-frame clones and leaves out a portion. Here the sample spans roughly 140,000 clones, under 95% being singletons. The sequenced sample was peripheral blood, obtained on day 0 of AZD1222 vaccination. The receptors come from an adult in good health.

The genes are TRBV18 and TRBJ1-6, with a tentative D call TRBD1 (5 bases). V dropped 2 bases and J dropped 9 bases, with 14 bases sitting between them. The CDR3 totals 15 residues. The germline V gene encodes CDR1 KGHSH and CDR2 LQKENI. DNA for the CDR3: TGTGCCAGCTCACCAGAACCCACGGGGGGTTCACCCCTCCACTTT. Residues: CASSPEPTGGSPLHF.

This rearrangement joins TRBV2 to TRBJ2-7; D is unresolved. This CDR3 spans 12 amino acids. The germline V gene has CDR1 SNHLY and CDR2 FYNNEI. Trimming left V 10 bases short and J 1 base short, with 11 bases between. As DNA, the CDR3 is TGTGCCACCACTCTCCCGTCCTACGAGCAGTACTTC. Translating it yields CATTLPSYEQYF.

The genes are TRBV5-4 and TRBJ2-3, with 11 bases aligning to TRBD2. Trimming took 3 bases from V and 3 from J; bases not matched to a gene: 12. Germline V gene sequence: CDR1 SGHNT, CDR2 YYREEE (reference sequence). This CDR3 is 18 amino acids long. The CDR3 here is CASSSPLGVAGGTDTQYF. For the CDR3, the DNA is TGTGCCAGCAGCTCGCCCCTAGGAGTAGCGGGGGGGACAGATACGCAGTATTTT.

V gene TRBV9 combines with J gene TRBJ2-3, with 7 bases that match TRBD1. The CDR3 spans 14 residues. CDR1 is SGDLS and CDR2 is YYNGEE in the germline V gene. Trimming at V came to 3 bases and at J to 1 base, leaving 2 bases not matched to a gene. CDR3 sequence reads: CASSADRGTDTQYF. For the CDR3, the DNA is TGTGCCAGCAGCGCCGACAGGGGCACAGATACGCAGTATTTT. Combining the CDR3 with reference TRBV9 and TRBJ2-3 gives the whole variable domain DSGVTQTPKHLITATGQRVTLRCSPRSGDLSVYWYQQSLDQGLQFLIQYYNGEERAKGNILERFSAQQFPDLHSELNLSSLELGDSALYFCASSADRGTDTQYFGPGTRLTVL.

The rearrangement links TRBV24-1 to TRBJ1-2; D unresolved. Trimming took 8 bases from V and 8 from J, leaving 8 bases between them. Germline V gene data show CDR1 as KGHDR and CDR2 as SFDVKD. This CDR3 has 10 amino acids. CDR3 region: CATNGRGYTF. Here the CDR3 DNA reads TGTGCCACCAATGGTCGCGGCTACACCTTC.

V usage is TRBV12-3 or TRBV12-4 and J usage is TRBJ1-1; 7 bases fit TRBD1. Unmatched junction bases numbered 7, after V lost 3 bases and J lost 9 bases. This CDR3 region has 13 residues. CDR3 sequence (DNA): TGTGCCAGCAGTTTGGAGGGGGCGCTTAAAGCTTTCTTT. It specifies CASSLEGALKAFF.

The chain combines TRBV5-6 with TRBJ1-2; D uncertain. This CDR3 has 17 residues. The germline V gene encodes CDR1 SGHDT and CDR2 YYEEEE. Trimming removed 0 bases at V and 2 bases at J, with 17 bases between. CDR3 amino acids: CASSLGYKQWENYGYTF. CDR3 sequence (DNA): TGTGCCAGCAGCTTGGGCTATAAACAGTGGGAAAACTATGGCTACACCTTC.

The gene calls are TRBV7-8 and TRBJ2-7; D call uncertain. This CDR3 region has 11 residues. Germline loops: CDR1 SGHVS, CDR2 FQNEAQ. Trimming stripped 3 bases from V and 7 bases from J, with 7 bases between. The CDR3 DNA reads TGTGCCAGCAGCTTTTCCTCGGAGCAGTACTTC. Translated, it gives CASSFSSEQYF.

The rearrangement uses TRBV5-4 and TRBJ2-1; unclear D gene. Germline V gene lookup returns CDR1 SGHNT and CDR2 YYREEE (reference sequence). This CDR3 contains 16 residues. The germline V and J ends were trimmed by 0 bases and 0 bases, with 10 bases remaining between them. The CDR3 sequence: CASSLDPISSYNEQFF. Written as DNA, the CDR3 is TGTGCCAGCAGCTTGGATCCAATAAGCTCCTACAATGAGCAGTTCTTC. Using reference TRBV5-4 and TRBJ2-1 for the parts outside the CDR3, the full variable domain is ETGVTQSPTHLIKTRGQQVTLRCSSQSGHNTVSWYQQALGQGPQFIFQYYREEENGRGNFPPRFSGLQFPNYSSELNVNALELDDSALYLCASSLDPISSYNEQFFGPGTRLTVL.

The V call is TRBV2, the J call TRBJ2-7, with 10 bases that match TRBD2. CDR1 SNHLY and CDR2 FYNNEI come from the germline V gene. This CDR3 region has 15 residues. Unmatched junction bases numbered 7, after V lost 3 bases and J lost 5 bases. The CDR3 nucleotides are TGTGCCAGCAGTGAGACCCTAGCGGGAGCTGACGAGCAGTACTTC. Translating gives CASSETLAGADEQYF.

J is TRBJ1-2 and V is TRBV5-6; D is unclear. CDR1 SGHDT and CDR2 YYEEEE come from the germline V gene. V was clipped by 4 bases and J by 3 bases, with 4 bases between them. There are 11 residues in the CDR3. The CDR3: CASSRDYGYTF. The CDR3 nucleotides are TGTGCCAGCAGCAGGGACTATGGCTACACCTTC.

The CDR3 is CASSLVGQGRNTGELFF. In nucleotides, the CDR3 is TGTGCCAGCAGCTTAGTTGGACAGGGCCGGAACACCGGGGAGCTGTTTTTT. The chain couples TRBV7-9 to TRBJ2-2, with 8 bases lining up with TRBD1. CDR3 length equals 17 residues. From germline, CDR1 is SEHNR and CDR2 FQNEAQ (reference sequence). The junction had 5 bases not matched to a gene; V was cut back by 1 base and J by 1 base.

The gene calls are TRBV11-1 and TRBJ1-1, with 7 bases aligning to TRBD1. The V gene end was trimmed by 5 bases and the J gene end by 0 bases; junction bases not matched to a gene: 6. The CDR3 loop spans 15 amino acids. Germline CDR1 SGHAT, CDR2 FQDESV (reference sequence). CDR3 in DNA: TGTGCCAGCAGCCCCCGACAGGGCCTGAACACTGAAGCTTTCTTT. Translation: CASSPRQGLNTEAFF.

This chain links TRBV12-5 with TRBJ2-2, with 7 positions matching TRBD1. The CDR3 extends over 20 amino acids. The trim removed 0 bases at V and 2 bases at J, leaving 15 bases unmatched. Germline values: CDR1 LGHNT, CDR2 FRNRAP. CDR3 DNA: TGTGCTAGTGGTTTGGTAAGGTCGGCAGGGGGATCGTTCAACACCGGGGAGCTGTTTTTT. Encoded protein: CASGLVRSAGGSFNTGELFF.

This chain's CDR3 is CASSQGTGQRGTGELFF. CDR3 nucleotides: TGTGCCAGCAGCCAAGGAACGGGACAGAGAGGCACCGGGGAGCTGTTTTTT. V gene TRBV4-2 combines with J gene TRBJ2-2; the match to TRBD1 covers 7 bases. The CDR3 has 17 residues. Germline assignment: CDR1 LGHNA and CDR2 YNFKEQ. V was clipped by 1 base and J by 4 bases; unmatched bases: 9.

The chain has TRBV19 and TRBJ2-5; 9 bases line up with TRBD1. The germline gives CDR1 LNHDA, CDR2 SQIVND (reference sequence). J gave up 5 bases and V 5 bases, and 9 bases lay outside the gene matches. The CDR3 has 15 residues. DNA for the CDR3: TGTGCCAGTAGTGTCGGGACAGGGTTGACGGAGACCCAGTACTTC. Translating it yields CASSVGTGLTETQYF.

The chain combines TRBV4-3 with TRBJ2-1, with 8 positions matching TRBD1. J was trimmed by 7 bases and V by 11 bases; bases with no gene match: 7. Germline CDR1 LGHNA, CDR2 YSLEER. The CDR3 contains 12 residues. The CDR3 sequence: CAGRTGPNEQFF. CDR3 coding DNA: TGCGCCGGGAGGACAGGGCCGAATGAGCAGTTCTTC.

The J gene is TRBJ1-2, the V gene TRBV3-1 (or the pseudogene TRBV3-2), with TRBD1 matching over 7 bases. The germline V gene has CDR1 LGHDT and CDR2 YNNKEL (reference sequence). The CDR3 runs 12 residues. The V and J ends lost 10 bases and 3 bases, in that order; junction bases with no gene match: 5. The CDR3 loop is CATTDRYYGYTF. The CDR3 DNA sequence: TGTGCCACCACGGACAGGTACTATGGCTACACCTTC.

The chain is built from TRBV4-3 and TRBJ2-3, with 11 bases that match TRBD2. This CDR3 is built from 16 residues. The germline V gene has CDR1 LGHNA and CDR2 YSLEER. Trimming cost V 1 base and J 4 bases; bases outside gene matches: 4. CDR3: CASSQVLAGASDTQYF. DNA for the CDR3: TGCGCCAGCAGCCAAGTACTAGCGGGGGCCTCAGATACGCAGTATTTT.

This clone has a single count. The V call is TRBV7-2, the J call TRBJ2-2; 8 bases fit TRBD2. Trimming removed 6 bases from V and 4 bases from J; junction bases left unmatched: 10. Germline V lookup: CDR1 SGHTA, CDR2 FQGNSA. CDR3 length equals 16 residues. The CDR3 coding sequence is TGTGCCAGCAGTAATCACGGGGGGGCTGTCACCGGGGAGCTGTTTTTT. It translates to CASSNHGGAVTGELFF.

The chain joins TRBV3-1 (or the pseudogene TRBV3-2) to TRBJ2-1; TRBD2 might be the D (6 bases). The CDR3 loop spans 13 amino acids. The germline V gene has CDR1 LGHDT and CDR2 YNNKEL (reference sequence). Trimming stripped 5 bases from V and 6 bases from J, with 11 bases between. The CDR3 is CASSRLVSNEQFF. CDR3 nucleotides: TGTGCCAGCAGCAGACTAGTTTCCAATGAGCAGTTCTTC.

The chain combines TRBV7-9 with TRBJ2-1, with 8 bases that match TRBD2. The ends lost 8 bases at V and 4 bases at J; junction bases unmatched: 10. The CDR3 covers 15 residues. CDR1 SEHNR and CDR2 FQNEAQ come from the germline V gene (reference sequence). CDR3 in DNA: TGTGCCAGCGCCCCGGCGGGAGGCCAATACAATGAGCAGTTCTTC. Amino acid sequence: CASAPAGGQYNEQFF.

The rearrangement joins TRBV28 to TRBJ1-1, with 10 bases fitting TRBD1. V trimming: 7 bases; J trimming: 6 bases; junction bases outside the gene matches: 8. The CDR3 has 14 residues. Looked up from germline, CDR1 is MDHEN and CDR2 is SYDVKM. The CDR3 loop reads CASTSDRGSPEAFF. The CDR3 DNA is TGTGCCAGCACCTCGGACAGGGGGTCCCCTGAAGCTTTCTTT. Full variable domain (remainder filled in from reference TRBV28 and TRBJ1-1): DVKVTQSSRYLVKRTGEKVFLECVQDMDHENMFWYRQDPGLGLRLIYFSYDVKMKEKGDIPEGYSVSREKKERFSLILESASTNQTSMYLCASTSDRGSPEAFFGQGTRLTVV.

The chain has TRBV28 and TRBJ2-3; no clear D. Germline V gene lookup returns CDR1 MDHEN and CDR2 SYDVKM. The CDR3 totals 12 residues. V gave up 5 bases and J gave up 6 bases, with 9 bases separating them. The CDR3 reads CASSPLSDTQYF. For the CDR3, the DNA is TGTGCCAGCAGTCCCCTCAGTGATACGCAGTATTTT.

This chain uses TRBV9 with TRBJ1-5; D unclear. V shed 3 bases and J shed 6 bases, with 10 bases lying between them. This CDR3 has 13 amino acids. The germline V gene encodes CDR1 SGDLS and CDR2 YYNGEE. Written as DNA, the CDR3 is TGTGCCAGCAGCGCCTTTGAGGGTCAGCCCCAGCATTTT. As protein: CASSAFEGQPQHF.

The chain uses TRBV4-2 and TRBJ1-2; no definite D call. V lost 2 bases and J 6 bases, leaving 13 bases between the germline ends. The length of the CDR3 is 14 residues. Looked up from germline, CDR1 is LGHNA and CDR2 is YNFKEQ. The CDR3 spells CASSQLRLSNGYTF. In DNA, the CDR3 is TGTGCCAGCAGCCAACTCCGACTATCAAATGGCTACACCTTC.

This clone was seen a few times. The chain carries TRBV28 and TRBJ1-2; D remains unclear. The germline V and J ends were trimmed by 10 bases and 0 bases, with 9 bases remaining between them. This CDR3 is built from 12 residues. Germline assignment: CDR1 MDHEN and CDR2 SYDVKM. Written as DNA, the CDR3 is TGTGCCACCCACGGGACTAACTATGGCTACACCTTC. Its translation: CATHGTNYGYTF.

V is TRBV28 and J is TRBJ1-2, with TRBD1 matching 7 bases. Trimming at V came to 6 bases and at J to 4 bases, leaving 5 bases not matched to a gene. This CDR3 has 13 residues. From germline, CDR1 is MDHEN and CDR2 SYDVKM. The CDR3 is CASRFQGVYGYTF. Written as DNA, the CDR3 is TGTGCCAGCAGATTTCAGGGGGTCTATGGCTACACCTTC.

This chain connects TRBV18 to TRBJ2-7; D is possibly TRBD2 (6 bases). The CDR3 loop spans 16 amino acids. The ends were cut back, 2 bases at V and 2 bases at J, with 16 bases in the middle. The germline gives CDR1 KGHSH, CDR2 LQKENI. CDR3 in amino acids: CASSPAGGRQTYEQYF. CDR3 sequence (DNA): TGTGCCAGCTCACCAGCTGGGGGGAGACAAACCTACGAGCAGTACTTC.

This chain joins TRBV5-1 and TRBJ2-3, with a possible D match to TRBD1 (6 bases). The V and J ends lost 3 bases and 6 bases respectively, with 8 bases between them. There are 12 residues in the CDR3. The V gene's germline CDR1 is SGHRS and CDR2 YFSETQ. CDR3 residues: CASSSTGDTQYF. CDR3 nucleotides: TGCGCCAGCAGCTCCACAGGGGATACGCAGTATTTT.